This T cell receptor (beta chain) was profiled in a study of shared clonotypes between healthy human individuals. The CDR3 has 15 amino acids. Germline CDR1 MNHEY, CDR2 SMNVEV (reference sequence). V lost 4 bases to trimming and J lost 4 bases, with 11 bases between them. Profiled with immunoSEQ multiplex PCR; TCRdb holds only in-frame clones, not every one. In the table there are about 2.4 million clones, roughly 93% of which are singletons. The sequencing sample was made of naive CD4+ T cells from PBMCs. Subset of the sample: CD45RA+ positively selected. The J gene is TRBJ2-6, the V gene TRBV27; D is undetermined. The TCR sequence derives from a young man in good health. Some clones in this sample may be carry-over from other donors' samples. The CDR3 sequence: CASSYGSPGANVLTF. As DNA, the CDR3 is TGTGCCAGCAGTTATGGGTCTCCCGGGGCCAACGTCCTGACTTTC.